The 13 T cell receptor beta chains reported below all come from one sample, sequenced in a study of blood T cells in healthy people across ages. A second about 6 to 12 cycle PCR used barcoded and J-beta primers. From the 5' RACE reads, TCRdb called clonotypes with MiXCR, one entry per CDR3 protein. Among about 1.5 million distinct CDR3 sequences listed, roughly two fifths were seen once. The sequenced sample consisted of blood. Source of these receptors: a young woman in good health.

To note about this clonotype: Since a much larger clone is just one base distant, this may be a read error. The chain carries TRBV29-1 and TRBJ2-1; 12 bases line up with TRBD2. The CDR3 is 16 residues long. V was clipped by 5 bases and J by 13 bases; unmatched bases: 18. The germline V gene encodes CDR1 SQVTM and CDR2 ANQGSEA. The CDR3 DNA is TGCAGCGTTTCTATGACTAGCGGGGGACCGGGAGAGACCCAGTTCTTC. Translating gives CSVSMTSGGPGETQFF.

The chain links TRBV7-2 to TRBJ1-2, with unresolved D. The CDR3 runs to 15 residues. Trimming removed 1 base at V and 0 bases at J, with 9 bases between. Germline V gene sequence: CDR1 SGHTA, CDR2 FQGNSA. CDR3 amino acids: CASSLGPQTNYGYTF. CDR3 in DNA: TGTGCCAGCAGCTTAGGACCCCAAACTAACTATGGCTACACCTTC.

This clonotype was found many times. The V gene is TRBV29-1, the J gene TRBJ2-3; D call uncertain. The V gene lost 2 bases and the J gene lost 1 base, with 16 bases spanning the gap. CDR3 size: 16 residues. CDR1 is SQVTM, CDR2 ANQGSEA, per germline. The CDR3 DNA sequence: TGCAGCGTTGAACCCCCCCCACGGAGCCGCACAGATACGCAGTATTTT. Translation gives CSVEPPPRSRTDTQYF.

The chain combines TRBV7-9 with TRBJ1-6; no reliable D call. Germline values: CDR1 SEHNR, CDR2 FQNEAQ (reference sequence). CDR3 length: 15 residues. V dropped 1 base and J dropped 5 bases, with 9 bases sitting between them. For the CDR3, the DNA is TGTGCCAGCAGCTTAGACCTACAGCATAATTCACCCCTCCACTTT. The encoded protein is CASSLDLQHNSPLHF.

The CDR3 bases are TGTGCCAGCAGTTTAGCGCCTTACCGGGACCCCAACTGGGTTGAAAAACTGTTTTTT. Protein product: CASSLAPYRDPNWVEKLFF. The genes are TRBV12-3 or TRBV12-4 and TRBJ1-4; perhaps TRBD1 as D (5 bases). The V end was cut by 0 bases, the J end by 7 bases, with 24 bases between. CDR3 length: 19 residues.

A few counts support this clonotype. This chain links TRBV15 with TRBJ1-4, with D hard to call. CDR1 is LNHNV, CDR2 YYDKDF, per germline (reference sequence). This CDR3 is 14 amino acids long. Between the trimmed V and J ends, which lost 1 base and 8 bases, there was a span of 11 bases. In DNA form, the CDR3 reads TGTGCCACCAGCAGAGGAGAGGCGCTAGAAAAACTGTTTTTT. It codes for CATSRGEALEKLFF. The variable domain in full, completed from reference TRBV15 and TRBJ1-4, reads DAMVIQNPRYQVTQFGKPVTLSCSQTLNHNVMYWYQQKSSQAPKLLFHYYDKDFNNEADTPDNFQSRRPNTSFCFLDIRSPGLGDTAMYLCATSRGEALEKLFFGSGTQLSVL.

The chain combines TRBV25-1 with TRBJ1-4, with a tentative D call TRBD1 (5 bases). The CDR3 sequence is 16 residues long. Germline V CDR1 and CDR2: MGHDK, SYGVNS. The V end was cut by 3 bases, the J end by 6 bases, with 17 bases between. CDR3 DNA: TGTGCCAGCAGTGATCGATCCCGGGGCGGCGATGAAAAACTGTTTTTT. Translation: CASSDRSRGGDEKLFF.

In its sample, this clonotype was seen a few times. The chain links TRBV25-1 to TRBJ2-1; D is unclear. The CDR3 is 13 amino acids. V lost 1 base and J lost 6, with 7 bases in between. The germline V gene encodes CDR1 MGHDK and CDR2 SYGVNS. CDR3 bases: TGTGCCAGCAGTGAATCACCGGCCAATGAGCAGTTCTTC. Translated, it gives CASSESPANEQFF.

The chain carries TRBV12-3 or TRBV12-4 and TRBJ1-5; TRBD1 might be the D (5 bases). The CDR3 totals 18 residues. Trimming pared 4 bases from V and 0 bases from J, leaving 19 bases between. CDR3 loop: CASSSRDFRGYSNQPQHF. In nucleotides, the CDR3 is TGTGCCAGCAGTTCCCGGGACTTCCGGGGGTATAGCAATCAGCCCCAGCATTTT.

The V gene is TRBV4-1, the J gene TRBJ1-6; no clear D. Between the trimmed V and J ends, which lost 0 bases and 3 bases, there was a span of 6 bases. The CDR3 has 15 amino acids. Germline CDR1 is MGHRA and CDR2 is YSYEKL. CDR3 protein: CASSQENVYNSPLHF. The CDR3 DNA is TGCGCCAGCAGCCAAGAAAACGTCTATAATTCACCCCTCCACTTT.

The genes are TRBV10-3 and TRBJ2-3; 9 bases are shared with TRBD2. J gave up 7 bases and V 0 bases, and 11 bases lay outside the gene matches. The CDR3 spans 17 residues. From germline, CDR1 is ENHRY and CDR2 SYGVKD. In nucleotides, the CDR3 is TGTGCCATCAGTGAGTCCGCCCATGGAGCGGGAGGCAATACGCAGTATTTT. Translated, it gives CAISESAHGAGGNTQYF.

The rearrangement joins TRBV15 to TRBJ2-1, with D tentatively TRBD1 or TRBD2 (5 bases each). Trimming removed 6 bases from V and 5 bases from J, with 14 bases in between. CDR1 and CDR2 (germline): LNHNV, YYDKDF (reference sequence). The CDR3 consists of 14 residues. The CDR3 bases are TGTGCCACCAGACGGGGACCACGGAACAATGAGCAGTTCTTC. It yields the protein CATRRGPRNNEQFF.

With regard to this clonotype: The junction shows a germline mismatch at one end, possibly a read error. This chain connects TRBV4-3 to TRBJ2-5; D tentatively reads TRBD1 or TRBD2 (6 bases each). The CDR3 is 17 amino acids. Germline V lookup: CDR1 LGHNA, CDR2 YSLEER. Here the CDR3 DNA reads TGCGCCAGCAGCCAAGGTTATGGCGGGACACAGATGGAGACCCAGTCCTTC. Protein sequence: CASSQGYGGTQMETQSF.